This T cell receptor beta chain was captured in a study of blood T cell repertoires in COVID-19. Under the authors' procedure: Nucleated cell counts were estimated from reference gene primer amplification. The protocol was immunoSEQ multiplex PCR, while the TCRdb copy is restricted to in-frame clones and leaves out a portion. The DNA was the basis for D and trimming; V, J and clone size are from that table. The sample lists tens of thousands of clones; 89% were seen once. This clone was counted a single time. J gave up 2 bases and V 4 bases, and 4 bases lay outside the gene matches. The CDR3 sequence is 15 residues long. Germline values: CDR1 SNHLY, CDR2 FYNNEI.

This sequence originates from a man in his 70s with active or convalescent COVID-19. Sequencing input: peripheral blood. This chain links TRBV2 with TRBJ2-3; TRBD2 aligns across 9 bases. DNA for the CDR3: TGTGCCAGCAGTGGGGTAGCGGGGGACACAGATACGCAGTATTTT. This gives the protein CASSGVAGDTDTQYF.